This passage covers 25 T cell receptor beta chains from one sample sequenced in a study of blood T cell repertoires in COVID-19. Method: immunoSEQ multiplex PCR; TCRdb's copy keeps in-frame clones and lacks some. In the table there are 120,000 or so clones, less than 75% of which are singletons. Sequencing used peripheral blood. These receptors all come from a human donor with acute or convalescent COVID-19. The donor label of this sample is uncertain.

This chain connects TRBV5-1 to TRBJ1-1; 7 bases align to TRBD1. The CDR3 consists of 15 residues. Germline V gene data show CDR1 as SGHRS and CDR2 as YFSETQ. V shed 1 base and J 4 bases; nucleotides not matched to a gene: 7. The CDR3 DNA reads TGCGCCAGCAGCTTGTCGGGGACAGTGGGCACTGAAGCTTTCTTT. Protein: CASSLSGTVGTEAFF.

This clone appeared a few times. The J gene is TRBJ1-5, the V gene TRBV7-2, with no clear D. The germline CDR1 and CDR2 sequences are SGHTA and FQGNSA. V lost 4 bases and J 4 bases, leaving 8 bases between the germline ends. The CDR3 has 13 amino acids. CDR3 sequence: CASSSDGNQPQHF. The DNA of the CDR3 is TGTGCCAGCAGCTCAGACGGGAATCAGCCCCAGCATTTT. Together with reference TRBV7-2 and TRBJ1-5, the CDR3 gives the full variable domain: GAGVSQSPSNKVTEKGKDVELRCDPISGHTALYWYRQSLGQGLEFLIYFQGNSAPDKSGLPSDRFSAERTGGSVSTLTIQRTQQEDSAVYLCASSSDGNQPQHFGDGTRLSIL.

The chain combines TRBV6-5 with TRBJ1-1, with D perhaps TRBD1 (6 bases). Germline V lookup: CDR1 MNHEY, CDR2 SVGAGI. The CDR3 covers 14 residues. Trimming shortened V by 5 bases and J by 1 base, and 11 bases separated the two germline ends. The CDR3 DNA follows: TGTGCCAGCAGTCTAAGGACAGCGAACACTGAAGCTTTCTTT. Its translation: CASSLRTANTEAFF.

This chain links TRBV5-1 with TRBJ2-3; D ambiguous. The CDR3 runs 14 residues. CDR1 is SGHRS, CDR2 YFSETQ, per germline. V lost 1 base and J lost 0, with 6 bases in between. Written as DNA, the CDR3 is TGCGCCAGCAGCTTGTACGGGAGCACAGATACGCAGTATTTT. This gives the protein CASSLYGSTDTQYF.

This chain joins TRBV7-8 and TRBJ2-3; no clear D. In germline, CDR1 is SGHVS, CDR2 FQNEAQ. This CDR3 is built from 13 residues. The V and J ends lost 5 bases and 4 bases respectively, with 10 bases between them. The CDR3 sequence is CASSRLQSDTQYF. CDR3 in DNA: TGTGCCAGCAGCCGACTCCAGTCAGATACGCAGTATTTT.

The rearrangement uses TRBV5-6 and TRBJ1-4, with D uncertain. The CDR3 has 13 amino acids. V was cut by 2 bases and J by 8 bases, with 10 bases left in between. The V gene's germline CDR1 is SGHDT and CDR2 YYEEEE. The CDR3 protein is CASSFMRREKLFF. The CDR3 DNA reads TGTGCCAGCAGCTTCATGAGGAGGGAAAAACTGTTTTTT.

This rearrangement joins TRBV6-4 to TRBJ1-1; 9 positions match TRBD1. The trim removed 7 bases at V and 3 bases at J, leaving 9 bases unmatched. CDR3 length equals 15 residues. Germline CDR1 MRHNA, CDR2 SNTAGT. The CDR3 DNA sequence: TGTGCCAGCAAATACAGGGGGCAGGTTTACACTGAAGCTTTCTTT. This gives the protein CASKYRGQVYTEAFF.

This clone was counted only a few times. The chain links TRBV7-8 to TRBJ1-2; tentative D call: TRBD1 (6 bases). CDR1 SGHVS and CDR2 FQNEAQ come from the germline V gene. V lost 1 base and J lost 8, with 11 bases in between. The CDR3 sequence is 13 residues long. Here the CDR3 reads CASSLGQEGGYTF. The CDR3 region has the DNA TGTGCCAGCAGCTTAGGACAGGAAGGCGGCTACACCTTC.

The chain links TRBV27 to TRBJ2-6, with D possibly matching TRBD1 (6 bases). The V end lost 2 bases, the J end lost 5 bases, and 13 bases lay between the germline ends. CDR3 length equals 16 residues. Germline V lookup: CDR1 MNHEY, CDR2 SMNVEV (reference sequence). Here the CDR3 DNA reads TGTGCCAGCAGTTTAGTGGGGGCGAAATGGGCCAACGTCCTGACTTTC. It is translated as CASSLVGAKWANVLTF.

This clone showed up just once. V usage is TRBV6-2 or TRBV6-3 and J usage is TRBJ2-7; 15 positions match TRBD2. The CDR3 runs to 15 residues. Germline V gene lookup returns CDR1 MNHEY and CDR2 SVGEGT. The trim removed 6 bases at V and 5 bases at J, leaving 5 bases unmatched. CDR3 in amino acids: CASSRTSGGEHEQYV. The CDR3 DNA is TGTGCCAGCAGCCGGACTAGCGGGGGGGAACACGAGCAGTACGTC.

This clone appeared a few times. This chain joins TRBV5-1 and TRBJ1-2, with 7 bases matching TRBD1. The CDR3 is made up of 16 amino acids. V shed 5 bases and J 4 bases; nucleotides not matched to a gene: 14. CDR1 SGHRS and CDR2 YFSETQ come from the germline V gene. CDR3 DNA: TGCGCCAGCAGTCTTCCAGACCCAGGGGGAGGCTATGGCTACACCTTC. Amino acids: CASSLPDPGGGYGYTF.

This clone has a handful of counts. V and J are TRBV19 and TRBJ2-5; 9 bases map to TRBD1. J gave up 5 bases and V 3 bases, and 4 bases lay outside the gene matches. The V gene's germline CDR1 is LNHDA and CDR2 SQIVND (reference sequence). The CDR3 extends over 14 amino acids. For the CDR3, the DNA is TGTGCCAGTAGTATTACAGGGGGCGCGGAGACCCAGTACTTC. The encoded protein is CASSITGGAETQYF.

The table lists this clone with a count of one. This sequence joins TRBV6-6 and TRBJ2-5, with TRBD1 matching over 8 bases. The CDR3 totals 16 residues. The V segment lost 6 bases and the J segment 0 bases; nucleotides outside the gene matches: 9. Per germline, CDR1 MNHNY and CDR2 SVGAGI (reference sequence). The CDR3 sequence is CASSPLPGQDQETQYF. For the CDR3, the DNA is TGTGCCAGCAGCCCCCTCCCGGGACAGGACCAAGAGACCCAGTACTTC.

V usage is TRBV2 and J usage is TRBJ1-2, with a weak D call TRBD1 (5 bases). The CDR3 is made up of 14 amino acids. CDR1 is SNHLY and CDR2 is FYNNEI in the germline V gene. Between the trimmed V and J ends, which lost 4 bases and 8 bases, there was a span of 17 bases. In DNA, the CDR3 is TGTGCCAGCAGTGCTCCCCCCCAGGGCTCGGGCTACACCTTC. Amino acid sequence: CASSAPPQGSGYTF.

J is TRBJ2-2 and V is TRBV5-1; a possible D gene is TRBD1 (6 bases). V was trimmed by 0 bases and J by 5 bases, leaving 14 bases between them. The CDR3 is made up of 16 amino acids. Germline CDR1 SGHRS, CDR2 YFSETQ. The CDR3 loop is CASSLEPGVETGELFF. CDR3 nucleotide sequence: TGCGCCAGCAGCTTGGAGCCAGGGGTTGAGACCGGGGAGCTGTTTTTT.

This clone was recorded once. This rearrangement joins TRBV19 to TRBJ1-5; no clear D gene. Trimming stripped 9 bases from V and 5 bases from J, with 11 bases between. The CDR3 loop spans 12 amino acids. From germline, CDR1 is LNHDA and CDR2 SQIVND (reference sequence). CDR3 DNA: TGTGCCAGCCGATATGGAGATCAGCCCCAGCATTTT. Its translation: CASRYGDQPQHF.

The gene calls are TRBV5-1 and TRBJ1-2; 7 nucleotides line up with TRBD1. CDR3 size: 15 residues. Germline loops: CDR1 SGHRS, CDR2 YFSETQ. The junction had 6 bases not matched to a gene; V was cut back by 1 base and J by 3 bases. In nucleotides, the CDR3 is TGCGCCAGCAGCTTGAGAGGGGGCAGTGACTATGGCTACACCTTC. Protein product: CASSLRGGSDYGYTF.

With respect to this clone: The sample carries other DNA sequences with the same CDR3. The chain recombines TRBV5-1 with TRBJ2-2; D possibly corresponds to TRBD1 (6 bases). The CDR3 length is 15 residues. V lost 4 bases to trimming and J lost 1 base, with 11 bases between them. CDR1 SGHRS and CDR2 YFSETQ come from the germline V gene. The CDR3 reads CASSPRQVNTGELFF. In DNA, the CDR3 is TGCGCCAGCAGCCCGCGACAGGTGAACACCGGGGAGCTGTTTTTT.

The chain combines TRBV12-3 or TRBV12-4 with TRBJ2-5; possible D gene TRBD2, 6 bases. With 6 bases removed from V and 5 bases from J, the gap between germline ends came to 13 bases. CDR3 length: 13 amino acids. The CDR3 sequence is CASRGTGRETQYF. CDR3 bases: TGTGCCAGCAGGGGAACGGGGAGGGAGACCCAGTACTTC.

The chain employs TRBV4-1 and TRBJ2-3, with TRBD2 matching over 16 bases. Germline V gives CDR1 MGHRA, CDR2 YSYEKL. The CDR3 spans 21 residues. V lost 4 bases to trimming and J lost 5 bases; unmatched junction nucleotides: 18. The CDR3, as DNA: TGCGCCAGCAGCCTACTCCCGACAGGAGGGACTAGCGGGGGGGCCCAAGATACGCAGTATTTT. It encodes CASSLLPTGGTSGGAQDTQYF.

This clone has a handful of counts. This chain links TRBV7-9 with TRBJ2-5; D gene unclear. This CDR3 has 14 residues. V dropped 0 bases and J dropped 1 base, with 6 bases sitting between them. Germline loops: CDR1 SEHNR, CDR2 FQNEAQ (reference sequence). CDR3: CASSLAGIQETQYF. The CDR3 region has the DNA TGTGCCAGCAGCTTAGCGGGCATCCAAGAGACCCAGTACTTC.

This chain uses TRBV5-5 with TRBJ2-1, with D possibly matching TRBD2 (6 bases). This CDR3 is built from 14 residues. V shed 5 bases and J shed 5 bases, with 14 bases lying between them. CDR1 SGHKS and CDR2 YYEKEE come from the germline V gene (reference sequence). The CDR3 DNA is TGTGCCAGCAGACCGGGACTTCTTCACAATGAGCAGTTCTTC. Translating gives CASRPGLLHNEQFF. The full variable domain, in which reference TRBV5-5 and TRBJ2-1 provide the parts outside the CDR3, is DAGVTQSPTHLIKTRGQQVTLRCSPISGHKSVSWYQQVLGQGPQFIFQYYEKEERGRGNFPDRFSARQFPNYSSELNVNALLLGDSALYLCASRPGLLHNEQFFGPGTRLTVL.

This clone was counted a few times. V is TRBV6-4 and J is TRBJ2-1; tentative D call: TRBD1 (6 bases). Germline CDR1 reads MRHNA; CDR2 reads SNTAGT. Trimming left V 4 bases short and J 0 bases short, with 10 bases between. CDR3 length equals 15 residues. CDR3 bases: TGTGCCAGCAGTGTACAGGGTAGCTCCTACAATGAGCAGTTCTTC. Translating it yields CASSVQGSSYNEQFF.

This clone was detected ten times or more. The chain combines TRBV18 with TRBJ2-3; 8 bases align to TRBD2. Germline values: CDR1 KGHSH, CDR2 LQKENI. This CDR3 region has 16 residues. Trimming took 1 base from V and 6 from J; bases not matched to a gene: 9. The CDR3 region has the DNA TGTGCCAGCTCACCACGGACTAGCTTGGATGCGGATACGCAGTATTTT. Protein: CASSPRTSLDADTQYF. Full variable domain (missing parts from reference TRBV18 and TRBJ2-3): NAGVMQNPRHLVRRRGQEARLRCSPMKGHSHVYWYRQLPEEGLKFMVYLQKENIIDESGMPKERFSAEFPKEGPSILRIQQVVRGDSAAYFCASSPRTSLDADTQYFGPGTRLTVL.

This chain uses TRBV12-3 or TRBV12-4 with TRBJ2-1; D perhaps matches TRBD1 (6 bases). V lost 4 bases, J lost 7 bases, and 8 bases lay in between. The CDR3 contains 12 residues. As DNA, the CDR3 is TGTGCCAGCAGTTCCCAGGGGAATGAGCAGTTCTTC. Amino acids: CASSSQGNEQFF.